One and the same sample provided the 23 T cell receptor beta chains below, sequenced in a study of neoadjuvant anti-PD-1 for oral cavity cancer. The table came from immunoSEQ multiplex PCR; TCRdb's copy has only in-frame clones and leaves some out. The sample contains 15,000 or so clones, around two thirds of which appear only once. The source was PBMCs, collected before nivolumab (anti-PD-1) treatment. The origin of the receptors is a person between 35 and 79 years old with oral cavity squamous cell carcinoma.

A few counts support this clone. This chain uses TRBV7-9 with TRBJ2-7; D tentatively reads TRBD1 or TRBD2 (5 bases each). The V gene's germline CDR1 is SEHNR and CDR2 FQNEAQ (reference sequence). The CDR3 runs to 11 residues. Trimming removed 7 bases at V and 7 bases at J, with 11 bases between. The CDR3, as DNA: TGTGCCAGCAATCGTTGGGGGGAGCAGTACTTC. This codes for CASNRWGEQYF.

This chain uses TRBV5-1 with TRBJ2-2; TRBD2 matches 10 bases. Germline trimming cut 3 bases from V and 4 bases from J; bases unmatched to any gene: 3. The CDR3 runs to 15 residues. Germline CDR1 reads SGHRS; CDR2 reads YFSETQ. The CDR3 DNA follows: TGCGCCAGCAGCTGGACTAGCGGAGCCACCGGGGAGCTGTTTTTT. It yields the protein CASSWTSGATGELFF. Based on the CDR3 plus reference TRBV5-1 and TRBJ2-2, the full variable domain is KAGVTQTPRYLIKTRGQQVTLSCSPISGHRSVSWYQQTPGQGLQFLFEYFSETQRNKGNFPGRFSGRQFSNSRSEMNVSTLELGDSALYLCASSWTSGATGELFFGEGSRLTVL.

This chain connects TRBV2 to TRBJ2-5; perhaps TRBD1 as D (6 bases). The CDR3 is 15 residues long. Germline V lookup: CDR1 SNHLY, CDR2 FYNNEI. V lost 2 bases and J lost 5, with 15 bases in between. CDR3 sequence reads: CASSESRGISETQYF. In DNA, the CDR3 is TGTGCCAGCAGTGAAAGTAGGGGGATTAGCGAGACCCAGTACTTC. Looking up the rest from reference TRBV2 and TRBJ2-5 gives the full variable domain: EPEVTQTPSHQVTQMGQEVILRCVPISNHLYFYWYRQILGQKVEFLVSFYNNEISEKSEIFDDQFSVERPDGSNFTLKIRSTKLEDSAMYFCASSESRGISETQYFGPGTRLLVL.

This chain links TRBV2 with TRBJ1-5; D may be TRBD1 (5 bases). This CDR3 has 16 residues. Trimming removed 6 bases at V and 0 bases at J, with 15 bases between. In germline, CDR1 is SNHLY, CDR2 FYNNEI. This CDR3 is CASSAGTAYSNQPQHF. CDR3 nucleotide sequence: TGTGCCAGCAGCGCCGGGACGGCTTATAGCAATCAGCCCCAGCATTTT. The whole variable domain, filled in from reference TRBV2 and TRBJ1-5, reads EPEVTQTPSHQVTQMGQEVILRCVPISNHLYFYWYRQILGQKVEFLVSFYNNEISEKSEIFDDQFSVERPDGSNFTLKIRSTKLEDSAMYFCASSAGTAYSNQPQHFGDGTRLSIL.

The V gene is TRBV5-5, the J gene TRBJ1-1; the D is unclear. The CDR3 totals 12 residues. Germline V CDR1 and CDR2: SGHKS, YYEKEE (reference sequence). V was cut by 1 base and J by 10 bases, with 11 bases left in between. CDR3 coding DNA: TGTGCCAGCAGCTTGCAAAGAGAGGGAGCTTTCTTT. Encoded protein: CASSLQREGAFF.

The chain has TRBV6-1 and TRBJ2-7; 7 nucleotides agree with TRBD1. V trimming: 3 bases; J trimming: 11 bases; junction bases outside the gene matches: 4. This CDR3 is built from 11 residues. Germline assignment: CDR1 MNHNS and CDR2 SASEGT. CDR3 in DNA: TGTGCCAGCAGTGATAGGGACAGAGAGTACTTC. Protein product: CASSDRDREYF.

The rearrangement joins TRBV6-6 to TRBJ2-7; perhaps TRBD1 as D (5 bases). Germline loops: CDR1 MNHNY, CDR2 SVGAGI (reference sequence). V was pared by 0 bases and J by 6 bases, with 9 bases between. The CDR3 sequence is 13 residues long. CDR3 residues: CASSYSPRAEQYF. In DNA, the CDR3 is TGTGCCAGCAGTTACTCTCCCAGGGCCGAGCAGTACTTC.

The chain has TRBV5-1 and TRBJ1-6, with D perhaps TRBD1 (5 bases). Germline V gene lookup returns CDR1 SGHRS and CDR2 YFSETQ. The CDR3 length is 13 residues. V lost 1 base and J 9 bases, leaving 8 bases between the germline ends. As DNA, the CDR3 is TGCGCCAGCAGCTTGTCTCAGGGTTCACCCCTCCACTTT. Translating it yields CASSLSQGSPLHF.

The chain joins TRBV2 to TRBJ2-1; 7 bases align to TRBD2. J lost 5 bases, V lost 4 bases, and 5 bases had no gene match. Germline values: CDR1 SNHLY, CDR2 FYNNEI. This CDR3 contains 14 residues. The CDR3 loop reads CASSGRDYNNEQFF. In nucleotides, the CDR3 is TGTGCCAGCAGTGGTCGGGACTACAACAATGAGCAGTTCTTC.

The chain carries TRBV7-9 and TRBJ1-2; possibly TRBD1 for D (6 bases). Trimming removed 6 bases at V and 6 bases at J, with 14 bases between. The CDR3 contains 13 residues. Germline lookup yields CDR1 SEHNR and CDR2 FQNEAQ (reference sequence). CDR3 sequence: CASRSGARDGYTF. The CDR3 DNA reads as TGTGCCAGCAGGTCAGGGGCCCGGGATGGCTACACCTTC.

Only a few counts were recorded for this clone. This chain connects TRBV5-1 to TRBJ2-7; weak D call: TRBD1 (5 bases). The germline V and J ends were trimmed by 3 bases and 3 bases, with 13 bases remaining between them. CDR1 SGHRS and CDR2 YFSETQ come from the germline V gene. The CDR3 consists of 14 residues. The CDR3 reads CASSSGQLLYEQYF. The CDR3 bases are TGCGCCAGCAGCTCAGGACAACTTCTCTACGAGCAGTACTTC.

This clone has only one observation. The CDR3 region is CASSLAPDSNQPQHF. The CDR3 nucleotides read TGTGCCAGCAGCTTGGCGCCAGATAGCAATCAGCCCCAGCATTTT. The rearrangement uses TRBV5-5 and TRBJ1-5; D is ambiguous. This CDR3 has 15 amino acids. Trimming removed 0 bases at V and 0 bases at J, with 7 bases between. The germline V gene has CDR1 SGHKS and CDR2 YYEKEE (reference sequence).

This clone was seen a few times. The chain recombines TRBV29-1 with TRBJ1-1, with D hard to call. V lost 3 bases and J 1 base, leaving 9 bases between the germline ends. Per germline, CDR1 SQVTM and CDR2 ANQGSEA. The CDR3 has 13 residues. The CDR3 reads CSVEYLENTEAFF. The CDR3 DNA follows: TGCAGCGTTGAGTACTTGGAGAACACTGAAGCTTTCTTT.

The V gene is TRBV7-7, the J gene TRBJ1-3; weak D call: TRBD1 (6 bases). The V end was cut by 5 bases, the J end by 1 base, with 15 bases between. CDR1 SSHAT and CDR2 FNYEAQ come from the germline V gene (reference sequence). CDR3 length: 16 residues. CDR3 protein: CASSPGDTGSGNTIYF. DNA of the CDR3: TGTGCCAGCAGCCCCGGGGACACCGGTTCTGGAAACACCATATATTTT. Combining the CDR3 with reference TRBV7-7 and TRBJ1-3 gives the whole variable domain GAGVSQSPRYKVTKRGQDVTLRCDPISSHATLYWYQQALGQGPEFLTYFNYEAQPDKSGLPSDRFSAERPEGSISTLTIQRTEQRDSAMYRCASSPGDTGSGNTIYFGEGSWLTVV.

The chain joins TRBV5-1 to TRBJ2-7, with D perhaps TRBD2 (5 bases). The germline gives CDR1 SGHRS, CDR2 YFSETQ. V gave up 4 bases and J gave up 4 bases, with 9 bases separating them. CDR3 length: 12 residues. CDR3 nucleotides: TGCGCCAGCAGCCGGGGTGCATACGAGCAGTACTTC. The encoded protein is CASSRGAYEQYF.

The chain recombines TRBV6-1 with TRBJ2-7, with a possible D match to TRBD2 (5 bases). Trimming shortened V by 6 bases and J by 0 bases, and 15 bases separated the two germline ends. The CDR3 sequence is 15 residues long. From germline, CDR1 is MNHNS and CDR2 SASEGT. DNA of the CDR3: TGTGCCAGCAGGACGGGGATCGGGGTCTCCTACGAGCAGTACTTC. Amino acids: CASRTGIGVSYEQYF.

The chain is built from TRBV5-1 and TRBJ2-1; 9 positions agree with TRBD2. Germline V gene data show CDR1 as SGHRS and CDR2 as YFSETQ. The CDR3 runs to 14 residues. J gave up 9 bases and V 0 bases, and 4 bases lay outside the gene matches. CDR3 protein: CASSLDGTSSEQFF. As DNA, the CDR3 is TGCGCCAGCAGCTTGGATGGGACTAGCTCTGAGCAGTTCTTC.

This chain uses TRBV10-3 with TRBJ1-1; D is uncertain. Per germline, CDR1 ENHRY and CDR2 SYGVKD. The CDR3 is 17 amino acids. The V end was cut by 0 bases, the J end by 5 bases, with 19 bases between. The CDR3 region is CAISESSGVRELTEAFF. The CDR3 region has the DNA TGTGCCATCAGTGAGTCTAGTGGGGTAAGGGAGTTAACTGAAGCTTTCTTT.

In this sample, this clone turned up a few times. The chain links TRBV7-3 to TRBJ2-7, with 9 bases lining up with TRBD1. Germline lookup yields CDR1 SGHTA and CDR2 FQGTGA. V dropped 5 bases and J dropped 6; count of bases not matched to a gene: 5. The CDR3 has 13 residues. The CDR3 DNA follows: TGTGCCAGCAGCCAGACAGGGGGTGGCGAGCAGTACTTC. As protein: CASSQTGGGEQYF.

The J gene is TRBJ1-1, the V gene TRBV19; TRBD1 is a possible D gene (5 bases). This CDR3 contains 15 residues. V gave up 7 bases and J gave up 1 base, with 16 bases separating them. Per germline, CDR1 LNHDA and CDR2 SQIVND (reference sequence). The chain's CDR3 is CASTRRGRRNTEAFF. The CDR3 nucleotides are TGTGCCAGTACCCGGCGGGGACGGCGGAACACTGAAGCTTTCTTT. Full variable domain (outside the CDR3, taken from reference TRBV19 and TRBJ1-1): DGGITQSPKYLFRKEGQNVTLSCEQNLNHDAMYWYRQDPGQGLRLIYYSQIVNDFQKGDIAEGYSVSREKKESFPLTVTSAQKNPTAFYLCASTRRGRRNTEAFFGQGTRLTVV.

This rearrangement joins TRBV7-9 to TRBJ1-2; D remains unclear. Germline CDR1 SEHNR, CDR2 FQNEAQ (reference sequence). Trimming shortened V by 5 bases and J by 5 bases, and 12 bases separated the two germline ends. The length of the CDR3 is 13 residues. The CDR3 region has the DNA TGTGCCAGCAGCGGGGATACGCGGTATGGCTACACCTTC. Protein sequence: CASSGDTRYGYTF. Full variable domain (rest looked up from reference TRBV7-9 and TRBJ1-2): DTGVSQNPRHKITKRGQNVTFRCDPISEHNRLYWYRQTLGQGPEFLTYFQNEAQLEKSRLLSDRFSAERPKGSFSTLEIQRTEQGDSAMYLCASSGDTRYGYTFGSGTRLTVV.

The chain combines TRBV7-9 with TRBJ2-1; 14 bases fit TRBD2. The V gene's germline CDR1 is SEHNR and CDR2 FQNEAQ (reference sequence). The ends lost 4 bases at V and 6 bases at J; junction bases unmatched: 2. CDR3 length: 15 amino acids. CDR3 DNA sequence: TGTGCCAGCAGCTCGGGACTAGCGGGAGTCAATGAGCAGTTCTTC. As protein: CASSSGLAGVNEQFF. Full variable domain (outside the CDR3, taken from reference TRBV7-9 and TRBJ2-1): DTGVSQNPRHKITKRGQNVTFRCDPISEHNRLYWYRQTLGQGPEFLTYFQNEAQLEKSRLLSDRFSAERPKGSFSTLEIQRTEQGDSAMYLCASSSGLAGVNEQFFGPGTRLTVL.

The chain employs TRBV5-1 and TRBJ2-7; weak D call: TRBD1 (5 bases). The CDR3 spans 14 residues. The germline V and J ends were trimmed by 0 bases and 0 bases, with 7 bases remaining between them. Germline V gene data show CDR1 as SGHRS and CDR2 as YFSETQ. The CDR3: CASSLVGDSYEQYF. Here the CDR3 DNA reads TGCGCCAGCAGCTTGGTAGGGGACTCCTACGAGCAGTACTTC.